Sequencing of this T cell receptor beta chain was carried out in a study of regulatory T cells in long-lasting Graves disease. Study-wide points: Exclusively peripheral blood, rather than thyroid tissue, was studied. Persistent disease showed a preference for TRBV28, TRBJ1-2 and TRBJ2-5. Accuracy might have suffered from few samples.

Time point of the sample: persistent/refractory GD, antithyroid drugs over 5 years with positive TRAb. The TCR library was prepared using RNA isolated from PBMCs. Remarks on this clonotype: Its antigen is not identified.

The germline V and J ends were trimmed by 3 bases and 14 bases, with 10 bases remaining between them. In germline, CDR1 is LNHDA, CDR2 SQIVND (reference sequence). The CDR3 is 11 residues long. iRepertoire HTBI primers and Arm-PCR of CDR3 regions built TCR beta libraries. TCRdb recomputed calls from the multiplex PCR reads with MiXCR, one row per CDR3 protein. The table lists about 660,000 distinct CDR3 sequences, 30% of them singletons. The sequence came from a female donor with Graves disease. This chain joins TRBV19 and TRBJ1-4; no clear D. The sample here was peripheral blood mononuclear cells (PBMCs), taken when the disease was refractory, from a patient treated with antithyroid drugs. The CDR3 is CASSMESALFF. CDR3 DNA: TGTGCCAGTAGTATGGAATCGGCGCTGTTTTTT. Complete variable domain (other parts from reference TRBV19 and TRBJ1-4): DGGITQSPKYLFRKEGQNVTLSCEQNLNHDAMYWYRQDPGQGLRLIYYSQIVNDFQKGDIAEGYSVSREKKESFPLTVTSAQKNPTAFYLCASSMESALFFGSGTQLSVL.